These T cell receptor beta chains were read from a single sample in a study of blood T cell repertoires in COVID-19. Method: immunoSEQ multiplex PCR; TCRdb's copy keeps in-frame clones and lacks some. The data contain some 99,000 clones, roughly 89% of them singletons. Sample: peripheral blood. Receptors were obtained from a human donor with COVID-19, enrolled during active disease. The donor label of this sample is uncertain. Both conserved end residues are part of each CDR3. The D gene is left open where the match is weak. Size is stated for part of the rows, as once, few or many counts, or as a class when the clone is expanded.

V: TRBV9
J: TRBJ2-1
D: TRBD2
size: few
DNA: TGTGCCAGCAGCGTAGTCCCAGCGGGGGTCTACAATGAGCAGTTCTTC
CDR3: CASSVVPAGVYNEQFF

V: TRBV10-3
J: TRBJ2-3
D: TRBD1
size: -
DNA: TGTGCCATCAGTCCGGGGACAGGTAGCACAGATACGCAGTATTTT
CDR3: CAISPGTGSTDTQYF

V: TRBV7-2
J: TRBJ2-1
D: TRBD2
size: -
DNA: TGTGCCAGCAGCTTAGGGCTAGCGGGAGGATACAATGAGCAGTTCTTC
CDR3: CASSLGLAGGYNEQFF

V: TRBV4-2
J: TRBJ2-3
D: -
size: -
DNA: TGTGCCAGCAGCCAGCTGGGGGGAGCGGTCGGCACAGATACGCAGTATTTT
CDR3: CASSQLGGAVGTDTQYF

V: TRBV9
J: TRBJ1-1
D: -
size: -
DNA: TGTGCCAGCAGCGTATTGCCAGTGAACACTGAAGCTTTCTTT
CDR3: CASSVLPVNTEAFF

V: TRBV27
J: TRBJ1-2
D: TRBD1
size: -
DNA: TGTGCCAGCAGTCACACACCGGACAGGGTGAGTGGCTACACCTTC
CDR3: CASSHTPDRVSGYTF

V: TRBV19
J: TRBJ1-6
D: TRBD1
size: -
DNA: TGTGCCAGTAGAAGAAGACAGGGTGGGAATTCACCCCTCCACTTT
CDR3: CASRRRQGGNSPLHF

V: TRBV2
J: TRBJ1-1
D: TRBD1
size: once
DNA: TGTGCCAGCAGCAGGGACAGTTTCACTGAAGCTTTCTTT
CDR3: CASSRDSFTEAFF

V: TRBV28
J: TRBJ1-5
D: -
size: -
DNA: TGTGCCAGCAGTTCCAGGGATTACCAGCCCCAGCATTTT
CDR3: CASSSRDYQPQHF

V: TRBV4-1
J: TRBJ1-6
D: TRBD1
size: -
DNA: TGCGCCAGCAGCCAAGAGGACAGGGGTTATTCACCCCTCCACTTT
CDR3: CASSQEDRGYSPLHF

V: TRBV6-1
J: TRBJ1-2
D: -
size: -
DNA: TGTGCCAGCAGTGAATGGGGCAGGCGAGGTGGCTACACCTTC
CDR3: CASSEWGRRGGYTF

V: TRBV29-1
J: TRBJ1-3
D: -
size: -
DNA: TGCAGCGCCGTAACAGGCTCTGGAAACACCATATATTTT
CDR3: CSAVTGSGNTIYF

V: TRBV11-2
J: TRBJ1-3
D: TRBD1
size: once
DNA: TGTGCCAGCAGCCGGGGACAGAGCTCTGGAAACACCATATATTTT
CDR3: CASSRGQSSGNTIYF

V: TRBV19
J: TRBJ2-5
D: TRBD1
size: -
DNA: TGTGCCAGTAGTAGGAACAGGGGGCAAGAGACCCAGTACTTC
CDR3: CASSRNRGQETQYF

V: TRBV7-8
J: TRBJ2-7
D: -
size: few
DNA: TGTGCCAGCAGCTTAGACCAGGGGAGCTACGAGCAGTACTTC
CDR3: CASSLDQGSYEQYF

V: TRBV5-8
J: TRBJ2-1
D: -
size: -
DNA: TGTGCCAGCAGCTTGGAAGGGGGTCGGGCAAATGAGCAGTTCTTC
CDR3: CASSLEGGRANEQFF

V: TRBV6-5
J: TRBJ1-5
D: -
size: -
DNA: TGTGCCAGCAGTTACTCGGGGCAGATTAATCAGCCCCAGCATTTT
CDR3: CASSYSGQINQPQHF

V: TRBV6-4
J: TRBJ2-5
D: -
size: -
DNA: TGTGCCAGCAGTGAGAACTCCGGGGAGACCCAGTACTTC
CDR3: CASSENSGETQYF

V: TRBV19
J: TRBJ1-6
D: TRBD1
size: -
DNA: TGTGCCAGTAGTATAACGACAGGGGGCGGTTCACCCCTCCACTTT
CDR3: CASSITTGGGSPLHF

V: TRBV12-3/TRBV12-4
J: TRBJ1-2
D: -
size: -
DNA: TGTGCCAGCAGTTTCACGGGGGACTATGGCTACACCTTC
CDR3: CASSFTGDYGYTF

V: TRBV2
J: TRBJ2-5
D: TRBD2
size: -
DNA: TGTGCCAGCAGCGGACTAGCGGGGGACATACAAGAGACCCAGTACTTC
CDR3: CASSGLAGDIQETQYF

V: TRBV27
J: TRBJ1-2
D: -
size: -
DNA: TGTGCCAGCAGGGAGACAGGCTATGGCTACACCTTC
CDR3: CASRETGYGYTF

V: TRBV7-6
J: TRBJ2-5
D: TRBD2
size: -
DNA: TGTGCCAGCAGCTCACCGACTAGCGGGGGGGAAGAGACCCAGTACTTC
CDR3: CASSSPTSGGEETQYF

V: TRBV19
J: TRBJ1-1
D: -
size: once
DNA: TGTGCCAGTAGTATAGGGCAGATTGGAGCGGCTTTCTTT
CDR3: CASSIGQIGAAFF

V: TRBV19
J: TRBJ2-7
D: -
size: -
DNA: TGTGCCAGTAGTATAGCGACTCTCAGCTCCTACGAGCAGTACTTC
CDR3: CASSIATLSSYEQYF

V: TRBV3-1/TRBV3-2
J: TRBJ2-7
D: TRBD2
size: -
DNA: TGTGCCAGCAGCCAAGAAGGTAGCGGGAGGGTGAAAGAGCAGTACTTC
CDR3: CASSQEGSGRVKEQYF

V: TRBV7-6
J: TRBJ1-5
D: -
size: -
DNA: TGTGCCAGCAGCTCGAGCGGGCGTAGCAATCAGCCCCAGCATTTT
CDR3: CASSSSGRSNQPQHF

V: TRBV14
J: TRBJ1-1
D: TRBD1
size: -
DNA: TGTGCCAGCAGCCCTTTAGACAGGGAACCTCCGATGAACACTGAAGCTTTCTTT
CDR3: CASSPLDREPPMNTEAFF

V: TRBV30
J: TRBJ1-6
D: TRBD1
size: few
DNA: TGTGCCTGGAGAGGTAGGGGGACAGGGGAGAATTCACCCCTCCACTTT
CDR3: CAWRGRGTGENSPLHF

V: TRBV7-2
J: TRBJ2-6
D: -
size: -
DNA: TGTGCCAGCAGCTTATCTGCTGGGGCCAACGTCCTGACTTTC
CDR3: CASSLSAGANVLTF

V: TRBV6-5
J: TRBJ1-6
D: -
size: -
DNA: TGTGCCAGCAGTCGAAGTAGCTCCTATAATTCACCCCTCCACTTT
CDR3: CASSRSSSYNSPLHF

V: TRBV10-1
J: TRBJ1-2
D: TRBD1
size: -
DNA: TGCGCCAGCAGCCCTCAGACAGGGGAAATCAGTAGGCGCTTCTATGGCTACACCTTC
CDR3: CASSPQTGEISRRFYGYTF

V: TRBV4-2
J: TRBJ2-5
D: -
size: -
DNA: TGTGCCAGCAGCCAAGCCGGGGGAGAGACCCAGTACTTC
CDR3: CASSQAGGETQYF

V: TRBV27
J: TRBJ2-7
D: -
size: -
DNA: TGTGCCAGCAGTTTGCGGGGCTACGATACCTCCTACGAGCAGTACTTC
CDR3: CASSLRGYDTSYEQYF

V: TRBV5-5
J: TRBJ1-5
D: TRBD1
size: -
DNA: TGTGCCAGCAGCTGGGGGACAGGGGTTGGGCCCCAGCATTTT
CDR3: CASSWGTGVGPQHF

V: TRBV6-4
J: TRBJ1-6
D: -
size: -
DNA: TGTGCCAGCAGCCTGGCAAATAATTCACCCCTCCACTTT
CDR3: CASSLANNSPLHF

V: TRBV21-1
J: TRBJ2-4
D: -
size: -
DNA: TGTGCCAGCAGCAAATCCACCCCGGGGCGGGGGGCCAGGAACATTCAGTACTTC
CDR3: CASSKSTPGRGARNIQYF

V: TRBV7-3
J: TRBJ2-6
D: TRBD1
size: -
DNA: TGTGCCAGCAGCCCGGGACAGGGACTTTCTGGGGCCAACGTCCTGACTTTC
CDR3: CASSPGQGLSGANVLTF

V: TRBV2
J: TRBJ2-5
D: -
size: -
DNA: TGTGCCAGCAGTGCCGCGGGGGAGACCCAGTACTTC
CDR3: CASSAAGETQYF

V: TRBV10-2
J: TRBJ2-7
D: TRBD2
size: -
DNA: TGCGCCAGCAGTCCGGGAGGGACTTACACTTTAGCCTTGGAGCAGTACTTC
CDR3: CASSPGGTYTLALEQYF

V: TRBV24-1
J: TRBJ2-3
D: -
size: -
DNA: TGTGCCACCAGTGTCGCAGATACGCAGTATTTT
CDR3: CATSVADTQYF

V: TRBV7-7
J: TRBJ1-1
D: -
size: -
DNA: TGTGCCAGCAGCCCCTTAGCAGACAACACTGAAGCTTTCTTT
CDR3: CASSPLADNTEAFF

V: TRBV4-1
J: TRBJ1-1
D: -
size: -
DNA: TGCGCCAGCAGCCAAGGGCCCAGGGCGAACACTGAAGCTTTCTTT
CDR3: CASSQGPRANTEAFF

V: TRBV7-3
J: TRBJ2-1
D: -
size: -
DNA: TGTGCCAGCAGCCGAACAGTAGGCTCCTACAATGAGCAGTTCTTC
CDR3: CASSRTVGSYNEQFF

V: TRBV6-5
J: TRBJ2-7
D: TRBD1
size: -
DNA: TGTGCCAGCAGTCCGGGGACAGGGCCCGGGTACTTC
CDR3: CASSPGTGPGYF

V: TRBV6-6
J: TRBJ2-4
D: -
size: -
DNA: TGTGCCAGCAGCCACTACCTCAGCCTAGCCAAAAACATTCAGTACTTC
CDR3: CASSHYLSLAKNIQYF

V: TRBV27
J: TRBJ2-1
D: -
size: -
DNA: TGTGCCACCAAACGCTGGGAGTGGTTGGATGAGCAGTTCTTC
CDR3: CATKRWEWLDEQFF

V: TRBV6-5
J: TRBJ1-1
D: TRBD1
size: -
DNA: TGTGCCAGCAGTCGGACAGGGGACACTGAAGCTTTCTTT
CDR3: CASSRTGDTEAFF

V: TRBV11-2
J: TRBJ1-6
D: -
size: -
DNA: TGTGCCAGCAGCTTAGATCTGAGAGGTCTGGGTTCACCCCTCCACTTT
CDR3: CASSLDLRGLGSPLHF

V: TRBV9
J: TRBJ2-5
D: TRBD1
size: -
DNA: TGTGCCAGCAGCGGGGGGACAGGGGACCACCAAGAGACCCAGTACTTC
CDR3: CASSGGTGDHQETQYF

V: TRBV5-1
J: TRBJ2-7
D: -
size: -
DNA: TGCGCCAGCAGCTCCGAGGTGTCCTCCTACGAGCAGTACTTC
CDR3: CASSSEVSSYEQYF

V: TRBV6-5
J: TRBJ2-3
D: -
size: once
DNA: TGTGCCAGCAGTTACTCGGACTCCCGCGATACGCAGTATTTT
CDR3: CASSYSDSRDTQYF

V: TRBV7-3
J: TRBJ1-1
D: -
size: -
DNA: TGTGCCAGCAGCTTAACTCCGGGAAGGAACACTGAAGCTTTCTTT
CDR3: CASSLTPGRNTEAFF

V: TRBV7-2
J: TRBJ1-2
D: -
size: -
DNA: TGTGCCAGCAGCTTCTACAGGGATACTGGCTACACCTTC
CDR3: CASSFYRDTGYTF

V: TRBV6-5
J: TRBJ1-1
D: TRBD1
size: -
DNA: TGTGCCAGCAGTCAATTCAACAGGGGTTTGGCTTTCTTT
CDR3: CASSQFNRGLAFF

V: TRBV3-1/TRBV3-2
J: TRBJ2-2
D: TRBD1
size: -
DNA: TGTGCCAGCAGGAGACAGGGGGACGGGGAGCTGTTTTTT
CDR3: CASRRQGDGELFF

V: TRBV29-1
J: TRBJ2-7
D: -
size: -
DNA: TGCAGCGTTGCCGGGACTGACAACTACGAGCAGTACTTC
CDR3: CSVAGTDNYEQYF